The sequence of this T cell receptor (beta chain) was determined in a study of cytomegalovirus exposure and HLA in healthy donors. The PCR made use of 60 Vbeta and 13 Jbeta primers. Here immunoSEQ multiplex PCR was the method, and the copy in TCRdb shows in-frame clones only, minus some. Here the sample spans approximately 140,000 clones, about 60% being singletons. Sequenced: PBMCs. The TCR originated in a woman aged 60 to 75 in good health and CMV-seropositive.

The CDR3: CASSGRTENIQYF. In nucleotides, the CDR3 is TGTGCCAGCAGTGGGCGGACTGAAAACATTCAGTACTTC. V and J are TRBV2 and TRBJ2-4, with a possible D match to TRBD2 (5 bases). Trimming shortened V by 4 bases and J by 5 bases, and 9 bases separated the two germline ends. Germline V gene lookup returns CDR1 SNHLY and CDR2 FYNNEI. The CDR3 covers 13 residues.